What follows is one T cell receptor beta chain and its context. Other DNA sequences in this sample translate to the same CDR3. V shed 8 bases and J 2 bases; nucleotides not matched to a gene: 11. The CDR3 runs to 15 residues. CDR1 and CDR2 from the germline V gene are LNHNV and YYDKDF (reference sequence). The data belong to a study of cytomegalovirus exposure and HLA in healthy donors. PCR was performed using 60 Vbeta and 13 Jbeta primers. TCRdb's copy holds only in-frame clones and misses some; the assay was immunoSEQ multiplex PCR. The table lists almost 70,000 clones, around 72% of them singletons, with about 15% in the top ten.

Material: PBMCs. The chain links TRBV15 to TRBJ1-1; 7 bases align to TRBD1. The sequence was collected from a male donor in good health and CMV-seropositive. The CDR3 reads CATLRGGRRNTEAFF. For the CDR3, the DNA is TGTGCCACCCTCCGAGGGGGCAGAAGAAACACTGAAGCTTTCTTT. Full variable domain (rest looked up from reference TRBV15 and TRBJ1-1): DAMVIQNPRYQVTQFGKPVTLSCSQTLNHNVMYWYQQKSSQAPKLLFHYYDKDFNNEADTPDNFQSRRPNTSFCFLDIRSPGLGDTAMYLCATLRGGRRNTEAFFGQGTRLTVV.